This T cell receptor beta chain was captured by sequencing in a study of blood T cells in healthy people across ages. With a J-beta primer mix and a sample-barcoded 5' primer, a second PCR ran about 7 to 12 cycles. MiXCR was run by TCRdb on the 5' RACE reads, yielding one entry per CDR3 protein. The table lists 650,000 to 800,000 distinct CDR3 sequences, around 50% of them singletons. V trimming: 5 bases; J trimming: 7 bases; junction bases outside the gene matches: 12. The CDR3 runs to 16 residues. Germline CDR1 and CDR2: MNHNY and SVGAGI (reference sequence). The origin of this receptor is a woman of 80 years or more in good health. The chain is built from TRBV6-6 and TRBJ2-7; TRBD1 matches 12 bases. Material: blood. This CDR3 reads CASSNQGQGAYKEQYF. The CDR3, as DNA: TGTGCCAGCAGTAATCAGGGACAGGGGGCATACAAGGAGCAGTACTTC.